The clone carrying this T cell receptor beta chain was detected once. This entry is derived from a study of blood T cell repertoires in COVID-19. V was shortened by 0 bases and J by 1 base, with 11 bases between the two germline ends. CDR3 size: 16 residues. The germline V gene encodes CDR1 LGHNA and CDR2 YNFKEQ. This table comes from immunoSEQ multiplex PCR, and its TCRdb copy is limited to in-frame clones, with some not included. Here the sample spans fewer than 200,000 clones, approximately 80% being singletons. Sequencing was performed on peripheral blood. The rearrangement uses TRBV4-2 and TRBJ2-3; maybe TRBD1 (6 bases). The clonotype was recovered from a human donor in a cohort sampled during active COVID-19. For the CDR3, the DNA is TGTGCCAGCAGCCAAGATCGGGCAGGGGGCACAGATACGCAGTATTTT. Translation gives CASSQDRAGGTDTQYF.